These 14 T cell receptor beta chains came from one sample sequenced in a study of radiation and T cells in renal cell carcinoma. Time point given: baseline pretreatment blood. Noted treatment: 15 Gy SBRT to primary tumor, nephrectomy 4 weeks later. Only in-frame clones appear in the TCRdb table, and some are missing; sequencing was by immunoSEQ multiplex PCR. This repertoire shows 110,000 to 150,000 clones, about 88% found once; its top ten account for around 12%. The sample in question was blood, obtained from a patient whose treatment included radiotherapy and nephrectomy. These receptors all stem from a woman aged 45-65 years with renal cell carcinoma.

The chain employs TRBV16 and TRBJ1-2, with D possibly TRBD1 on 5 matching bases. The V gene's germline CDR1 is KGHSY and CDR2 FQNENV. The CDR3 is 16 residues long. V shed 0 bases and J shed 0 bases, with 11 bases lying between them. The CDR3 nucleotides read TGTGCCAGCAGCCAATCGACGACAGAGGCTAACTATGGCTACACCTTC. Its translation is CASSQSTTEANYGYTF. Together with reference TRBV16 and TRBJ1-2, the CDR3 gives the full variable domain: GEEVAQTPKHLVRGEGQKAKLYCAPIKGHSYVFWYQQVLKNEFKFLISFQNENVFDETGMPKERFSAKCLPNSPCSLEIQATKLEDSAVYFCASSQSTTEANYGYTFGSGTRLTVV.

The CDR3 DNA sequence: TGTGCCAGTCATAAACTCTCCTCAAGGGATTTGGGTGGCTACACCTTC. Amino acid sequence: CASHKLSSRDLGGYTF. The V and J genes are TRBV19 and TRBJ1-2; D gene unclear. Germline assignment: CDR1 LNHDA and CDR2 SQIVND (reference sequence). Trimming shortened V by 8 bases and J by 7 bases, and 26 bases separated the two germline ends. This CDR3 region has 16 residues.

The chain joins TRBV5-6 to TRBJ1-1; 9 bases match TRBD1. Germline CDR1 and CDR2: SGHDT and YYEEEE. V gave up 0 bases and J gave up 5 bases; unmatched junction bases: 11. The CDR3 has 17 amino acids. CDR3 amino acids: CASSLGWDRVTETEAFF. The CDR3 DNA is TGTGCCAGCAGCTTGGGATGGGACAGGGTGACGGAGACTGAAGCTTTCTTT.

The chain has TRBV10-2 and TRBJ2-7; 8 nucleotides line up with TRBD1. The CDR3 length is 16 residues. The germline CDR1 and CDR2 sequences are WSHSY and SAAADI. The J segment lost 0 bases and the V segment lost 7 bases, leaving 11 bases of the junction unmatched. In DNA form, the CDR3 reads TGCGCCAGCAATCCCGCAGGGGGCTTGAGCTCCTACGAGCAGTACTTC. This gives the protein CASNPAGGLSSYEQYF.

V usage is TRBV18 and J usage is TRBJ2-5, with D perhaps matching TRBD1 (5 bases). The ends were cut back, 8 bases at V and 5 bases at J, with 18 bases in the middle. The V gene's germline CDR1 is KGHSH and CDR2 LQKENI. CDR3 length: 14 amino acids. For the CDR3, the DNA is TGTGCCAGCCACGATCGGCCCCAGGGTGAGACCCAGTACTTC. It is translated as CASHDRPQGETQYF.

The chain recombines TRBV19 with TRBJ1-3, with D tentatively TRBD1 (5 bases). Trimming left V 5 bases short and J 7 bases short, with 12 bases between. This CDR3 is built from 13 residues. Germline lookup yields CDR1 LNHDA and CDR2 SQIVND (reference sequence). CDR3 in DNA: TGTGCCAGTAGTCCCGGGACGAGCAACACCATATATTTT. Amino acids: CASSPGTSNTIYF.

The chain links TRBV6-5 to TRBJ1-1, with TRBD1 as a possible D gene (6 bases). Germline CDR1 reads MNHEY; CDR2 reads SVGAGI. The CDR3 sequence is 15 residues long. The V and J ends lost 6 bases and 0 bases respectively, with 14 bases between them. The CDR3 region is CASRGGGRLNTEAFF. The CDR3 DNA follows: TGTGCCAGCAGAGGGGGGGGACGGTTGAACACTGAAGCTTTCTTT.

The chain is built from TRBV29-1 and TRBJ2-1, with a possible D match to TRBD2 (6 bases). Trimming removed 7 bases at V and 6 bases at J, with 13 bases between. Per germline, CDR1 SQVTM and CDR2 ANQGSEA. CDR3 length equals 12 residues. The chain's CDR3 is CSAIGTANEQFF. The CDR3 DNA follows: TGCAGCGCCATCGGGACTGCCAATGAGCAGTTCTTC.

The chain is built from TRBV4-1 and TRBJ1-6, with 7 nucleotides matching TRBD1. CDR3 length: 16 amino acids. V gave up 0 bases and J gave up 6 bases; unmatched junction bases: 5. CDR1 is MGHRA and CDR2 is YSYEKL in the germline V gene. CDR3 residues: CASSQDWTGLNSPLHF. The CDR3, as DNA: TGCGCCAGCAGCCAAGATTGGACAGGACTTAATTCACCCCTCCACTTT.

J is TRBJ1-6 and V is TRBV7-3, with D possibly TRBD1 on 5 matching bases. Deletions cut 2 bases from V and 5 bases from J, with 13 bases between. Germline values: CDR1 SGHTA, CDR2 FQGTGA. The CDR3 spans 16 residues. The CDR3 loop reads CASSLQPGRNNSPLHF. CDR3 coding DNA: TGTGCCAGCAGCTTACAACCGGGACGCAATAATTCACCCCTCCACTTT.

The chain has TRBV6-6 and TRBJ1-2; D remains unclear. Between the trimmed V and J ends, which lost 2 bases and 4 bases, there was a span of 8 bases. CDR1 MNHNY and CDR2 SVGAGI come from the germline V gene (reference sequence). There are 13 residues in the CDR3. The chain's CDR3 is CASSYDGIYGYTF. The CDR3 DNA reads TGTGCCAGCAGTTACGATGGGATCTATGGCTACACCTTC.

This chain links TRBV7-9 with TRBJ1-6; perhaps TRBD1 as D (5 bases). CDR1 and CDR2 from the germline V gene are SEHNR and FQNEAQ (reference sequence). This CDR3 has 13 residues. Trimming shortened V by 6 bases and J by 6 bases, and 9 bases separated the two germline ends. The CDR3 region has the DNA TGTGCCAGCAGGGGGGTCCCTAATTCACCCCTCCACTTT. It specifies CASRGVPNSPLHF.

The chain employs TRBV18 and TRBJ1-1; D uncertain. CDR3 size: 14 residues. The germline V gene has CDR1 KGHSH and CDR2 LQKENI. The V end was cut by 1 base, the J end by 3 bases, with 9 bases between. The CDR3 region has the DNA TGTGCCAGCTCACCACAAGACACGTACACTGAAGCTTTCTTT. It specifies CASSPQDTYTEAFF.

This clone has a single count. The genes are TRBV19 and TRBJ1-2; 8 nucleotides align to TRBD1. V lost 2 bases, J lost 4 bases, and 9 bases stayed unmatched. CDR1 is LNHDA and CDR2 is SQIVND in the germline V gene (reference sequence). This CDR3 contains 16 residues. The CDR3 region is CASSIWGPDRGYGYTF. The CDR3 DNA follows: TGTGCCAGTAGTATATGGGGGCCCGACAGGGGCTATGGCTACACCTTC.